This is a list of T cell receptor beta chains from one sample in a study of shared clonotypes between healthy human individuals. Produced via immunoSEQ multiplex PCR; TCRdb's table is partial and in-frame only. The table has around 180,000 clones, about 93% seen once; the top ten hold around 0.072%. Sequencing used naive CD4+ T cells sorted from blood. Receptor source: a woman under 40 in good health. Both conserved end residues are part of each CDR3. Fields, in order: CDR3 protein, V gene.

CASREQGEADTQYF | TRBV2
CSVDRGADTQYF | TRBV29-1
CASSTIGQKPPEAFF | TRBV28
CAWSVLAGETQYF | TRBV30
CASSEDPQVETQYF | TRBV2
CASSTIGGQPYEQYF | TRBV28
CASRVQAHSDTIYF | TRBV28
CASSPGTQSSYEQYF | TRBV6-5
CASSQEQGAGNTIYF | TRBV4-1
CASSEYSSYEQYF | TRBV10-1
CASSLTGTGDTGELFF | TRBV28
CASSLVRGYEKLFF | TRBV28
CASSIDVGTDLRKQYF | TRBV19
CASSRKGASLTEPQHF | TRBV28
CASSGSGQGGYTF | TRBV5-1
CASSPLMTARGAKNIQYF | TRBV7-9
CASSAGQGSTDTQYF | TRBV5-1
CASSLALAGVTEQYF | TRBV11-3
CASSLSVGTQYF | TRBV7-2
CASSLSGLEQYF | TRBV28
CASSRVGQALRGYTF | TRBV6-1
CASSQDSSLATQYF | TRBV4-2
CASSWGLAGGPYEQYF | TRBV4-1
CASSLGLAGGAGYEQYF | TRBV5-1
CASGQEGDTEAFF | TRBV5-1
CASSFDTTSAIYEQYF | TRBV27